A single sample gave rise to the 30 T cell receptor beta chains below, sequenced in a study of beta chain features in type 1 diabetes. As every portion of the isolated RNA was reverse transcribed, the sequencing read expressed TCRB transcripts. Only in-frame clones appear in the TCRdb table, and some are missing; sequencing was by immunoSEQ multiplex PCR. The table includes around 430,000 clones, roughly 31% detected once. Sequenced input: naive CD4+ T cells from blood. These receptors were collected from a young man in good health.

With regard to this clone: Distinct nucleotide sequences in the sample also encode this CDR3. The chain carries TRBV5-1 and TRBJ2-2; D unresolved. Germline V gene sequence: CDR1 SGHRS, CDR2 YFSETQ. V was trimmed by 1 base and J by 6 bases, leaving 10 bases between them. The CDR3 is made up of 14 amino acids. The CDR3 loop is CASSLFEAPGELFF. The CDR3 DNA reads TGCGCCAGCAGCTTGTTCGAAGCGCCCGGGGAGCTGTTTTTT. Full variable domain (rest looked up from reference TRBV5-1 and TRBJ2-2): KAGVTQTPRYLIKTRGQQVTLSCSPISGHRSVSWYQQTPGQGLQFLFEYFSETQRNKGNFPGRFSGRQFSNSRSEMNVSTLELGDSALYLCASSLFEAPGELFFGEGSRLTVL.

This clone was picked up one time. The chain is built from TRBV6-5 and TRBJ2-1; TRBD1 aligns across 9 bases. The CDR3 sequence is 16 residues long. Germline CDR1 reads MNHEY; CDR2 reads SVGAGI. The V gene end was trimmed by 0 bases and the J gene end by 4 bases; junction bases not matched to a gene: 4. Written as DNA, the CDR3 is TGTGCCAGCAGTTACTCGTCAGGGACAGGGTACAATGAGCAGTTCTTC. Protein product: CASSYSSGTGYNEQFF.

The chain has TRBV7-2 and TRBJ2-5, with unresolved D. The V end lost 3 bases, the J end lost 3 bases, and 11 bases lay between the germline ends. This CDR3 region has 14 residues. CDR1 is SGHTA and CDR2 is FQGNSA in the germline V gene. The CDR3 nucleotides read TGTGCCAGCAGCTTCTACGGAGAGAAAGAGACCCAGTACTTC. Translated, it gives CASSFYGEKETQYF.

The chain is built from TRBV19 and TRBJ2-7, with D perhaps being TRBD1 or TRBD2 (5 bases each). V dropped 5 bases and J dropped 1 base, with 12 bases sitting between them. This CDR3 has 14 amino acids. Looked up from germline, CDR1 is LNHDA and CDR2 is SQIVND (reference sequence). The CDR3 sequence: CASSPRDGSYEQYF. The CDR3 DNA is TGTGCCAGTAGTCCAAGGGACGGATCCTACGAGCAGTACTTC.

This sequence joins TRBV30 and TRBJ2-5; D is undetermined. Germline-derived CDR1 and CDR2 are GTSNPN and SVGIG (reference sequence). V was trimmed by 3 bases and J by 3 bases, leaving 14 bases between them. The CDR3 is made up of 14 amino acids. CDR3 protein: CAWRSGDPKETQYF. The CDR3 coding sequence is TGTGCCTGGAGATCGGGTGACCCAAAAGAGACCCAGTACTTC.

A note on this clone: Other DNA sequences in this specimen translate into the identical CDR3. As DNA, the CDR3 is TGTGCCAGTAGTTTGACGTCATCCTACGAGCAGTACTTC. Translated: CASSLTSSYEQYF. The chain is built from TRBV19 and TRBJ2-7; D unclear. Germline lookup yields CDR1 LNHDA and CDR2 SQIVND (reference sequence). CDR3 length equals 13 residues. The V end was cut by 5 bases, the J end by 1 base, with 9 bases between. Full variable domain (outside the CDR3, taken from reference TRBV19 and TRBJ2-7): DGGITQSPKYLFRKEGQNVTLSCEQNLNHDAMYWYRQDPGQGLRLIYYSQIVNDFQKGDIAEGYSVSREKKESFPLTVTSAQKNPTAFYLCASSLTSSYEQYFGPGTRLTVT.

This chain uses TRBV7-2 with TRBJ2-7; tentative D call: TRBD2 (6 bases). V gave up 6 bases and J gave up 6 bases, with 15 bases separating them. CDR3 size: 13 residues. CDR1 is SGHTA and CDR2 is FQGNSA in the germline V gene. CDR3 residues: CASRWGLSSEQYF. For the CDR3, the DNA is TGTGCCAGCAGGTGGGGACTTAGTAGCGAGCAGTACTTC. The full variable domain, rest sourced from reference TRBV7-2 and TRBJ2-7, is GAGVSQSPSNKVTEKGKDVELRCDPISGHTALYWYRQSLGQGLEFLIYFQGNSAPDKSGLPSDRFSAERTGGSVSTLTIQRTQQEDSAVYLCASRWGLSSEQYFGPGTRLTVT.

This clone was observed a handful of times. The chain joins TRBV4-1 to TRBJ2-3; 11 nucleotides line up with TRBD2. The V gene's germline CDR1 is MGHRA and CDR2 YSYEKL. The CDR3 runs to 17 residues. With 3 bases clipped from V and 2 bases from J, the junction kept 7 bases outside the gene matches. This chain's CDR3 is CASSHGASGRITDTQYF. The CDR3 DNA follows: TGCGCCAGCAGCCATGGAGCTAGCGGGAGGATCACAGATACGCAGTATTTT.

The CDR3 nucleotides read TGTGCCAGCAGCCGTAGCGGGAGGGCCATCGGGGAGCTGTTTTTT. It specifies CASSRSGRAIGELFF. V usage is TRBV11-2 and J usage is TRBJ2-2; 11 bases are shared with TRBD2. This CDR3 region has 15 residues. Germline assignment: CDR1 SGHAT and CDR2 FQNNGV. Trimming took 5 bases from V and 7 from J; bases not matched to a gene: 6.

About this clone: The identical CDR3 is also encoded by other nucleotide sequences in the sample. V and J are TRBV4-1 and TRBJ2-3; D is possibly TRBD1 (5 bases). The CDR3 length is 14 residues. Trimming left V 6 bases short and J 1 base short, with 11 bases between. Per germline, CDR1 MGHRA and CDR2 YSYEKL. The CDR3 nucleotides are TGCGCCAGCAGTCCCCTACAGGGCACAGATACGCAGTATTTT. Translated: CASSPLQGTDTQYF.

The V gene is TRBV19, the J gene TRBJ2-1, with unresolved D. The germline V gene encodes CDR1 LNHDA and CDR2 SQIVND (reference sequence). The CDR3 runs to 14 residues. The germline V and J ends were trimmed by 1 base and 9 bases, with 13 bases remaining between them. The CDR3 sequence: CASSIGSRSIEQFF. CDR3 coding DNA: TGTGCCAGTAGTATAGGGTCTCGGTCGATTGAGCAGTTCTTC.

This clone came up a few times. This rearrangement joins TRBV4-1 to TRBJ2-3; a possible D gene is TRBD1 (6 bases). Germline CDR1 and CDR2: MGHRA and YSYEKL. Trimming removed 3 bases at V and 4 bases at J, with 17 bases between. The CDR3 loop spans 16 amino acids. CDR3 sequence (DNA): TGCGCCAGCAGCCAGTCGACAGGTCTTGGCGCAGATACGCAGTATTTT. Its translation is CASSQSTGLGADTQYF.

This chain joins TRBV11-2 and TRBJ2-7; 8 bases line up with TRBD1. The ends lost 5 bases at V and 4 bases at J; junction bases unmatched: 4. The length of the CDR3 is 13 residues. Germline loops: CDR1 SGHAT, CDR2 FQNNGV. The chain's CDR3 is CASSPDRVYEQYF. The CDR3 region has the DNA TGTGCCAGCAGCCCGGACAGGGTATACGAGCAGTACTTC.

The chain recombines TRBV29-1 with TRBJ2-3, with TRBD1 matching over 8 bases. Germline trimming cut 5 bases from V and 2 bases from J; bases unmatched to any gene: 3. This CDR3 spans 13 amino acids. Germline CDR1 is SQVTM and CDR2 is ANQGSEA. CDR3 coding DNA: TGCAGCGTTCCGGGACAGGACACAGATACGCAGTATTTT. This translates into CSVPGQDTDTQYF.

The J gene is TRBJ2-3, the V gene TRBV10-3; the match to TRBD2 covers 15 bases. J gave up 5 bases and V 6 bases, and 9 bases lay outside the gene matches. The CDR3 has 17 residues. CDR1 is ENHRY and CDR2 is SYGVKD in the germline V gene. The CDR3 protein is CAISNGLAGGIGDTQYF. CDR3 in DNA: TGTGCCATCAGCAACGGACTAGCGGGAGGGATCGGAGATACGCAGTATTTT.

This sequence joins TRBV18 and TRBJ2-3; D gene unclear. The CDR3 covers 13 residues. V gave up 3 bases and J gave up 2 bases, with 6 bases separating them. Germline V gene data show CDR1 as KGHSH and CDR2 as LQKENI. Here the CDR3 DNA reads TGTGCCAGCTCACCGATACTCACAGATACGCAGTATTTT. Its translation is CASSPILTDTQYF.

CDR3 region: CASSVDPRQPQHF. In nucleotides, the CDR3 is TGTGCCAGCAGCGTAGACCCCAGGCAGCCCCAGCATTTT. The V call is TRBV9, the J call TRBJ1-5; D remains unclear. V lost 0 bases and J 7 bases, leaving 8 bases between the germline ends. The germline CDR1 and CDR2 sequences are SGDLS and YYNGEE. This CDR3 comprises 13 residues. The whole variable domain, remainder taken from reference TRBV9 and TRBJ1-5, is DSGVTQTPKHLITATGQRVTLRCSPRSGDLSVYWYQQSLDQGLQFLIQYYNGEERAKGNILERFSAQQFPDLHSELNLSSLELGDSALYFCASSVDPRQPQHFGDGTRLSIL.

This chain joins TRBV29-1 and TRBJ2-2; TRBD2 agrees at 14 bases. The CDR3 runs to 17 residues. V shed 7 bases and J 1 base; nucleotides not matched to a gene: 8. The germline V gene encodes CDR1 SQVTM and CDR2 ANQGSEA. As DNA, the CDR3 is TGCAGCGCTAAGGGGACTAGCGGGAGCCAGAACACCGGGGAGCTGTTTTTT. Encoded protein: CSAKGTSGSQNTGELFF.

This clone has only a few counts. This sequence joins TRBV7-9 and TRBJ1-1, with a tentative D call TRBD1 (5 bases). Germline V gene sequence: CDR1 SEHNR, CDR2 FQNEAQ (reference sequence). Between the trimmed V and J ends, which lost 4 bases and 0 bases, there was a span of 15 bases. The CDR3 runs 16 residues. The CDR3 spells CASSYGTAGMNTEAFF. In DNA form, the CDR3 reads TGTGCCAGCAGCTACGGGACGGCCGGCATGAACACTGAAGCTTTCTTT. Complete variable domain (other parts from reference TRBV7-9 and TRBJ1-1): DTGVSQNPRHKITKRGQNVTFRCDPISEHNRLYWYRQTLGQGPEFLTYFQNEAQLEKSRLLSDRFSAERPKGSFSTLEIQRTEQGDSAMYLCASSYGTAGMNTEAFFGQGTRLTVV.

The chain combines TRBV5-4 with TRBJ2-1; tentatively, D is TRBD1 (6 bases). Germline V gives CDR1 SGHNT, CDR2 YYREEE (reference sequence). CDR3 length: 18 residues. Trimming left V 4 bases short and J 0 bases short, with 20 bases between. CDR3 amino acids: CASSERQAVPSSYNEQFF. The CDR3 region has the DNA TGTGCCAGCAGCGAACGACAGGCTGTACCAAGCTCCTACAATGAGCAGTTCTTC.

This clone was picked up a small number of times. This sequence joins TRBV29-1 and TRBJ1-3; D not certain. V was cut by 2 bases and J by 8 bases, with 10 bases left in between. Germline CDR1 is SQVTM and CDR2 is ANQGSEA. The CDR3 has 12 residues. The CDR3 region has the DNA TGCAGCGTTGAAAAGTTCCGGGACACCATATATTTT. Its translation is CSVEKFRDTIYF.

Comments on this clone: The sample carries other DNA sequences with the same CDR3. The chain employs TRBV20-1 and TRBJ2-1; D gene uncertain. CDR3 length: 11 residues. The germline CDR1 and CDR2 sequences are DFQATT and SNEGSKA (reference sequence). Trimming took 1 base from V and 6 from J, leaving 4 bases between them. For the CDR3, the DNA is TGCAGTGCTAGAGCTGGCAATGAGCAGTTCTTC. Protein sequence: CSARAGNEQFF.

This chain connects TRBV29-1 to TRBJ2-5, with D perhaps matching TRBD2 (6 bases). Trimming shortened V by 3 bases and J by 2 bases, and 16 bases separated the two germline ends. The germline V gene encodes CDR1 SQVTM and CDR2 ANQGSEA. CDR3 length: 15 amino acids. CDR3 DNA sequence: TGCAGCGTTGAGGGAGGTTCGATGGGACAAGAGACCCAGTACTTC. It codes for CSVEGGSMGQETQYF.

V is TRBV30 and J is TRBJ2-5; D unclear. V dropped 3 bases and J dropped 4 bases, with 9 bases sitting between them. The CDR3 covers 12 residues. Germline loops: CDR1 GTSNPN, CDR2 SVGIG (reference sequence). This CDR3 reads CAWRPTSETQYF. The DNA of the CDR3 is TGTGCCTGGAGGCCGACATCAGAGACCCAGTACTTC.

The chain combines TRBV29-1 with TRBJ1-1; the D is unclear. Trimming took 4 bases from V and 7 from J, leaving 10 bases between them. Germline V gives CDR1 SQVTM, CDR2 ANQGSEA. The CDR3 has 11 residues. The chain's CDR3 is CSVVHTHEAFF. CDR3 bases: TGCAGCGTTGTACACACCCATGAAGCTTTCTTT.

The chain recombines TRBV4-1 with TRBJ2-4, with 8 bases matching TRBD1. The length of the CDR3 is 17 residues. CDR1 MGHRA and CDR2 YSYEKL come from the germline V gene. With 0 bases clipped from V and 2 bases from J, the junction kept 6 bases outside the gene matches. DNA for the CDR3: TGCGCCAGCAGCCAAGAAGAGAGGACAGGGACCAAAAACATTCAGTACTTC. Translation: CASSQEERTGTKNIQYF.

This clone was observed a few times. The genes are TRBV29-1 and TRBJ2-3; D is unresolved. This CDR3 has 13 residues. Trimming stripped 7 bases from V and 2 bases from J, with 13 bases between. Germline V gene sequence: CDR1 SQVTM, CDR2 ANQGSEA. The DNA for the CDR3 is TGCAGCGGATCCTGGACCCTCACAGATACGCAGTATTTT. It yields the protein CSGSWTLTDTQYF.

CDR3 loop: CASSFRGTGEQYF. CDR3 bases: TGTGCCAGCAGCTTCAGGGGCACCGGGGAGCAGTACTTC. The genes are TRBV7-9 and TRBJ2-7, with D maybe TRBD1 (6 bases). Germline V gene sequence: CDR1 SEHNR, CDR2 FQNEAQ (reference sequence). V lost 3 bases to trimming and J lost 7 bases, with 13 bases between them. This CDR3 contains 13 residues.

This clone has more than one count but fewer than ten. This chain uses TRBV7-9 with TRBJ2-3, with a possible D match to TRBD1 (5 bases). This CDR3 is built from 13 residues. V was pared by 5 bases and J by 14 bases, with 20 bases between. Germline V gene sequence: CDR1 SEHNR, CDR2 FQNEAQ (reference sequence). The CDR3: CASSPRDSLESYF. The CDR3 region has the DNA TGTGCCAGCAGCCCAAGAGACAGTTTAGAGTCGTATTTT.

The V call is TRBV7-9, the J call TRBJ2-7, with D tentatively TRBD1 or TRBD2 (5 bases each). This CDR3 spans 15 amino acids. V dropped 2 bases and J dropped 0 bases, with 11 bases sitting between them. The germline CDR1 and CDR2 sequences are SEHNR and FQNEAQ (reference sequence). The CDR3 DNA reads TGTGCCAGCAGCTTAAGGGGACCGACCTCCTACGAGCAGTACTTC. This gives the protein CASSLRGPTSYEQYF.